Below, 28 T cell receptor beta chains from the same sample are listed, as sequenced in a study of blood T cell repertoires in COVID-19. The repertoire was sequenced with immunoSEQ multiplex PCR; TCRdb's copy has only in-frame clones and lacks some. The table shows fewer than 350,000 clones, with around 90% occurring only once. The material sequenced was peripheral blood. The receptors shown here come from a man between 18 and 29 years old with active or convalescent COVID-19.

V gene TRBV10-1 combines with J gene TRBJ1-1; 8 bases match TRBD1. CDR1 and CDR2 from the germline V gene are WNHNN and SYGVQD (reference sequence). V trimming: 4 bases; J trimming: 3 bases; junction bases outside the gene matches: 4. The CDR3 sequence is 14 residues long. The CDR3 loop is CASSATGEDTEAFF. CDR3 nucleotide sequence: TGCGCCAGCAGTGCGACAGGGGAGGACACTGAAGCTTTCTTT.

This sequence joins TRBV2 and TRBJ1-5; TRBD1 aligns across 11 bases. Germline V CDR1 and CDR2: SNHLY, FYNNEI. This CDR3 spans 15 amino acids. The ends lost 6 bases at V and 12 bases at J; junction bases unmatched: 13. CDR3 coding DNA: TGTGCCAGCAGAGGAGGGACAGGGGGGCTGGGACGCCAGCATTTT. It yields the protein CASRGGTGGLGRQHF.

The V and J genes are TRBV4-1 and TRBJ2-3; TRBD2 matches 9 bases. The germline V gene encodes CDR1 MGHRA and CDR2 YSYEKL. The CDR3 contains 15 residues. Losses at the gene ends were 2 bases for V and 1 base for J; bases not matched to a gene: 1. The CDR3 coding sequence is TGCGCCAGCAGCCAATTAGCGGGGGGCACAGATACGCAGTATTTT. It encodes CASSQLAGGTDTQYF.

This clone was seen once. The J gene is TRBJ2-7, the V gene TRBV20-1; D may be TRBD1 (6 bases). The CDR3 totals 14 residues. Trimming pared 3 bases from V and 0 bases from J, leaving 12 bases between. Germline V lookup: CDR1 DFQATT, CDR2 SNEGSKA (reference sequence). The CDR3 reads CSASRGTLSYEQYF. The CDR3 region has the DNA TGCAGTGCTAGTAGGGGGACCCTCTCCTACGAGCAGTACTTC.

The CDR3 coding sequence is TGTGCCAGCAGCTTATCAGCCTCGGCTACAGGGGGCGGGGTAGGTGGCTACACCTTC. This sequence encodes CASSLSASATGGGVGGYTF. The chain combines TRBV9 with TRBJ1-2, with 9 positions matching TRBD1. This CDR3 contains 19 residues. Germline V CDR1 and CDR2: SGDLS, YYNGEE. V shed 4 bases and J 7 bases; nucleotides not matched to a gene: 23.

The V gene is TRBV6-5, the J gene TRBJ2-7; 9 positions match TRBD1. The CDR3 sequence is 15 residues long. V was pared by 4 bases and J by 3 bases, with 7 bases of the junction left unmatched. CDR1 is MNHEY, CDR2 SVGAGI, per germline. CDR3: CASSSRDRDSYEQYF. The DNA for the CDR3 is TGTGCCAGCAGTTCCAGGGACAGGGACAGCTACGAGCAGTACTTC.

The chain links TRBV5-6 to TRBJ2-3; D is unclear. Germline assignment: CDR1 SGHDT and CDR2 YYEEEE. V shed 1 base and J shed 5 bases, with 5 bases lying between them. The CDR3 extends over 12 amino acids. CDR3: CASSLTVDTQYF. CDR3 DNA sequence: TGTGCCAGCAGCTTGACTGTAGATACGCAGTATTTT.

The chain employs TRBV7-2 and TRBJ2-7, with 9 bases that match TRBD2. CDR1 SGHTA and CDR2 FQGNSA come from the germline V gene. J was trimmed by 1 base and V by 5 bases; bases with no gene match: 6. CDR3 size: 15 residues. The CDR3 spells CASSISAGGSYEQYF. The CDR3 region has the DNA TGTGCCAGCAGCATCTCTGCGGGGGGGTCCTACGAGCAGTACTTC. Filled out from reference TRBV7-2 and TRBJ2-7, the complete variable domain reads GAGVSQSPSNKVTEKGKDVELRCDPISGHTALYWYRQSLGQGLEFLIYFQGNSAPDKSGLPSDRFSAERTGGSVSTLTIQRTQQEDSAVYLCASSISAGGSYEQYFGPGTRLTVT.

This clone was counted a few times. This sequence joins TRBV27 and TRBJ1-5; no firm D call. Trimming cost V 7 bases and J 4 bases, with 14 bases left between them. Germline CDR1 and CDR2: MNHEY and SMNVEV (reference sequence). This CDR3 contains 14 residues. CDR3 nucleotide sequence: TGTGCCAGCAAGTCTGGCATCAGGAATCAGCCCCAGCATTTT. This translates into CASKSGIRNQPQHF.

The J gene is TRBJ2-5, the V gene TRBV5-1, with 13 bases matching TRBD2. CDR3 size: 16 residues. Germline V gene data show CDR1 as SGHRS and CDR2 as YFSETQ. Trimming removed 4 bases from V and 1 base from J; junction bases left unmatched: 4. This CDR3 reads CASSPGTSGIQETQYF. The CDR3 DNA reads as TGCGCCAGCAGCCCGGGGACTAGCGGGATCCAAGAGACCCAGTACTTC. Filled out from reference TRBV5-1 and TRBJ2-5, the complete variable domain reads KAGVTQTPRYLIKTRGQQVTLSCSPISGHRSVSWYQQTPGQGLQFLFEYFSETQRNKGNFPGRFSGRQFSNSRSEMNVSTLELGDSALYLCASSPGTSGIQETQYFGPGTRLLVL.

This clone was detected once. This sequence joins TRBV18 and TRBJ1-2; TRBD1 agrees at 9 bases. The junction had 10 bases not matched to a gene; V was cut back by 8 bases and J by 3 bases. CDR1 is KGHSH, CDR2 LQKENI, per germline. The CDR3 consists of 15 residues. The CDR3: CASRDRESGDYGYTF. The CDR3 DNA reads as TGTGCCAGCCGGGACAGGGAGTCCGGAGACTATGGCTACACCTTC. Full variable domain (rest looked up from reference TRBV18 and TRBJ1-2): NAGVMQNPRHLVRRRGQEARLRCSPMKGHSHVYWYRQLPEEGLKFMVYLQKENIIDESGMPKERFSAEFPKEGPSILRIQQVVRGDSAAYFCASRDRESGDYGYTFGSGTRLTVV.

The chain links TRBV15 to TRBJ2-7; 11 positions match TRBD1. With V trimmed by 1 base and J by 6 bases, 5 bases remained unmatched. Germline CDR1 and CDR2: LNHNV and YYDKDF (reference sequence). The CDR3 contains 15 residues. Here the CDR3 DNA reads TGTGCCACCAGCAGAGTACCGGGACAGGGGGGCGAGCAGTACTTC. It codes for CATSRVPGQGGEQYF.

V and J are TRBV5-6 and TRBJ1-2; 7 bases align to TRBD1. Germline trimming cut 2 bases from V and 11 bases from J; bases unmatched to any gene: 6. CDR3 length: 12 amino acids. In germline, CDR1 is SGHDT, CDR2 YYEEEE. The CDR3 loop is CASSFGDRVYTF. The CDR3 DNA is TGTGCCAGCAGCTTTGGCGACAGGGTGTACACCTTC.

The V gene is TRBV3-1 (or the pseudogene TRBV3-2), the J gene TRBJ2-1; possibly TRBD1 for D (5 bases). The CDR3 length is 13 residues. Per germline, CDR1 LGHDT and CDR2 YNNKEL (reference sequence). Trimming shortened V by 0 bases and J by 7 bases, and 7 bases separated the two germline ends. The CDR3 DNA sequence: TGTGCCAGCAGCCAAGATGCAGGGAATGAGCAGTTCTTC. It encodes CASSQDAGNEQFF.

The chain uses TRBV6-2 or TRBV6-3 and TRBJ2-7, with a possible D match to TRBD1 (6 bases). This CDR3 has 12 amino acids. Trimming shortened V by 5 bases and J by 6 bases, and 11 bases separated the two germline ends. Germline V gene data show CDR1 as MNHEY and CDR2 as SVGEGT. CDR3 in amino acids: CASSLARGEQYF. CDR3 nucleotides: TGTGCCAGCAGTCTAGCCAGGGGCGAGCAGTACTTC.

The chain links TRBV5-6 to TRBJ2-1; no definite D call. CDR1 and CDR2 (germline): SGHDT, YYEEEE. The V and J ends lost 0 bases and 8 bases respectively, with 9 bases between them. CDR3 size: 13 residues. This chain's CDR3 is CASSLGQLHEQFF. The CDR3 nucleotides are TGTGCCAGCAGCTTGGGACAACTGCATGAGCAGTTCTTC.

The chain is built from TRBV27 and TRBJ2-5; D might be TRBD2 (6 bases). This CDR3 is built from 12 residues. The germline V gene has CDR1 MNHEY and CDR2 SMNVEV (reference sequence). V dropped 3 bases and J dropped 5 bases, with 7 bases sitting between them. The CDR3 nucleotides are TGTGCCAGCAGTTTTGGAGGGGAGACCCAGTACTTC. Translating gives CASSFGGETQYF.

The chain employs TRBV19 and TRBJ1-5; possibly TRBD1 for D (6 bases). This CDR3 is built from 17 residues. Per the germline V gene, CDR1 is LNHDA and CDR2 is SQIVND (reference sequence). Deletions cut 4 bases from V and 3 bases from J, with 19 bases between. CDR3 sequence reads: CASSTHAAGGLNQPQHF. For the CDR3, the DNA is TGTGCCAGTAGTACCCACGCGGCGGGGGGCCTCAATCAGCCCCAGCATTTT.

The V call is TRBV14, the J call TRBJ2-7; 9 nucleotides line up with TRBD1. The V gene end was trimmed by 4 bases and the J gene end by 6 bases; junction bases not matched to a gene: 4. CDR1 and CDR2 (germline): SGHDN, FVKESK. The CDR3 spans 13 residues. As DNA, the CDR3 is TGTGCCAGCAGCCCGACAGGGGGGCTCGAGCAGTACTTC. Translating it yields CASSPTGGLEQYF. Using reference TRBV14 and TRBJ2-7 for the parts outside the CDR3, the full variable domain is EAGVTQFPSHSVIEKGQTVTLRCDPISGHDNLYWYRRVMGKEIKFLLHFVKESKQDESGMPNNRFLAERTGGTYSTLKVQPAELEDSGVYFCASSPTGGLEQYFGPGTRLTVT.

This sequence joins TRBV6-1 and TRBJ2-7; tentative D call: TRBD2 (5 bases). The CDR3 loop spans 13 amino acids. V shed 1 base and J shed 3 bases, with 7 bases lying between them. Germline CDR1 and CDR2: MNHNS and SASEGT. The CDR3 is CASSEGTHYEQYF. In DNA, the CDR3 is TGTGCCAGCAGTGAAGGGACTCACTACGAGCAGTACTTC.

The CDR3 region has the DNA TGTGCCAGCAGCTACAGGCTTTCCCCCTTGGGGACCCAGTACTTC. It encodes CASSYRLSPLGTQYF. This sequence joins TRBV5-6 and TRBJ2-5; TRBD1 is a possible D gene (5 bases). Germline CDR1 and CDR2: SGHDT and YYEEEE. V was pared by 3 bases and J by 7 bases, with 19 bases between. The CDR3 covers 15 residues.

This clone was recorded a few times. The genes are TRBV10-3 and TRBJ1-5, with TRBD1 matching 9 bases. This CDR3 is 12 amino acids long. The J segment lost 7 bases and the V segment lost 9 bases, leaving 4 bases of the junction unmatched. In germline, CDR1 is ENHRY, CDR2 SYGVKD. CDR3 sequence: CAIGTGRQPQHF. CDR3 DNA: TGTGCCATAGGGACAGGGCGACAGCCCCAGCATTTT.

The CDR3 DNA is TGTGCCAGCAGTGATTTGTGGACTGAAGCTAACTATGGCTACACCTTC. Translation gives CASSDLWTEANYGYTF. This sequence joins TRBV25-1 and TRBJ1-2; D gene unclear. The CDR3 is made up of 16 amino acids. Germline V lookup: CDR1 MGHDK, CDR2 SYGVNS. The V gene lost 3 bases and the J gene lost 0 bases, with 14 bases spanning the gap.

This rearrangement joins TRBV12-5 to TRBJ1-2; no clear D. CDR3 size: 14 residues. V was clipped by 3 bases and J by 2 bases, with 10 bases between them. Germline CDR1 reads LGHNT; CDR2 reads FRNRAP. CDR3 sequence (DNA): TGTGCTAGTGGTTTTGAACTGCCAAACTATGGCTACACCTTC. As protein: CASGFELPNYGYTF.

The genes are TRBV6-4 and TRBJ1-5, with TRBD1 as a possible D gene (6 bases). From germline, CDR1 is MRHNA and CDR2 SNTAGT. V lost 0 bases and J lost 7, with 10 bases in between. The CDR3 has 14 amino acids. CDR3 DNA: TGTGCCAGCAGTGACTCAGGGGGAGTCCAGCCCCAGCATTTT. It yields the protein CASSDSGGVQPQHF.

The rearrangement joins TRBV24-1 to TRBJ2-3; 7 bases match TRBD1. The CDR3 sequence is 14 residues long. Germline CDR1 reads KGHDR; CDR2 reads SFDVKD. Germline trimming cut 9 bases from V and 2 bases from J; bases unmatched to any gene: 7. The CDR3 region is CATLTGQYTDTQYF. CDR3 DNA: TGTGCCACCCTCACGGGACAGTACACAGATACGCAGTATTTT.

The CDR3 DNA reads as TGTGCCAGCAGGAGAGGCTCTAGCACAGATACGCAGTATTTT. It codes for CASRRGSSTDTQYF. The chain employs TRBV6-6 and TRBJ2-3; D gene ambiguous. CDR1 is MNHNY, CDR2 SVGAGI, per germline (reference sequence). Deletions cut 6 bases from V and 0 bases from J, with 10 bases between. The CDR3 spans 14 residues.

V gene TRBV4-3 combines with J gene TRBJ2-1; weak D call: TRBD2 (6 bases). Trimming took 0 bases from V and 0 from J, leaving 12 bases between them. CDR3 length: 17 residues. Germline CDR1 and CDR2: LGHNA and YSLEER. CDR3 sequence (DNA): TGCGCCAGCAGCCAAGATGGGACTCAGAGCTCCTACAATGAGCAGTTCTTC. This sequence encodes CASSQDGTQSSYNEQFF.